These 5 T cell receptor beta chains share one sample of origin, sequenced in a study of blood T cell repertoires in COVID-19. Repertoires were generated with immunoSEQ multiplex PCR, while TCRdb's copy carries only in-frame clones and drops some. Of 100,000 to 150,000 clones listed, around 83% are singletons. Sequenced: peripheral blood. These TCRs come from an elderly man with active or convalescent COVID-19.

To note about this clone: The same CDR3 arises from other DNA sequences in this sample as well. V and J are TRBV7-9 and TRBJ1-1, with TRBD1 as a possible D gene (5 bases). The CDR3 spans 13 residues. In germline, CDR1 is SEHNR, CDR2 FQNEAQ (reference sequence). The V gene lost 6 bases and the J gene lost 1 base, with 9 bases spanning the gap. CDR3 sequence reads: CASSTQENTEAFF. CDR3 nucleotide sequence: TGTGCCAGCAGTACACAGGAGAACACTGAAGCTTTCTTT. The full variable domain, its missing parts supplied by reference TRBV7-9 and TRBJ1-1, is DTGVSQNPRHKITKRGQNVTFRCDPISEHNRLYWYRQTLGQGPEFLTYFQNEAQLEKSRLLSDRFSAERPKGSFSTLEIQRTEQGDSAMYLCASSTQENTEAFFGQGTRLTVV.

The rearrangement joins TRBV5-4 to TRBJ1-1, with 8 bases fitting TRBD1. The germline gives CDR1 SGHNT, CDR2 YYREEE (reference sequence). V lost 4 bases to trimming and J lost 4 bases; unmatched junction nucleotides: 12. The CDR3 runs to 16 residues. For the CDR3, the DNA is TGTGCCAGCAGCGGGAGGACAGGGCGGGCGAGCACTGAAGCTTTCTTT. Residues: CASSGRTGRASTEAFF. The variable domain in full, with the rest retrieved from reference TRBV5-4 and TRBJ1-1, is ETGVTQSPTHLIKTRGQQVTLRCSSQSGHNTVSWYQQALGQGPQFIFQYYREEENGRGNFPPRFSGLQFPNYSSELNVNALELDDSALYLCASSGRTGRASTEAFFGQGTRLTVV.

The chain couples TRBV5-1 to TRBJ2-1; D not certain. The germline V gene has CDR1 SGHRS and CDR2 YFSETQ. This CDR3 has 14 amino acids. Trimming stripped 0 bases from V and 2 bases from J, with 6 bases between. The CDR3 protein is CASSLALAYNEQFF. The DNA of the CDR3 is TGCGCCAGCAGCTTGGCCCTAGCCTACAATGAGCAGTTCTTC. The variable domain in full, with the rest retrieved from reference TRBV5-1 and TRBJ2-1, is KAGVTQTPRYLIKTRGQQVTLSCSPISGHRSVSWYQQTPGQGLQFLFEYFSETQRNKGNFPGRFSGRQFSNSRSEMNVSTLELGDSALYLCASSLALAYNEQFFGPGTRLTVL.

This chain uses TRBV7-2 with TRBJ2-2, with 8 nucleotides matching TRBD1. CDR3 size: 14 residues. CDR1 is SGHTA and CDR2 is FQGNSA in the germline V gene. Trimming took 5 bases from V and 6 from J; bases not matched to a gene: 5. CDR3 sequence: CASSPNRGAGELFF. DNA for the CDR3: TGTGCCAGCAGCCCCAACAGGGGGGCCGGGGAGCTGTTTTTT. Variable domain in full (rest from reference TRBV7-2 and TRBJ2-2): GAGVSQSPSNKVTEKGKDVELRCDPISGHTALYWYRQSLGQGLEFLIYFQGNSAPDKSGLPSDRFSAERTGGSVSTLTIQRTQQEDSAVYLCASSPNRGAGELFFGEGSRLTVL.

Concerning this clone itself: Other DNA sequences in the same sample also yield this CDR3. The gene calls are TRBV9 and TRBJ1-2; TRBD1 might be the D (6 bases). CDR1 is SGDLS and CDR2 is YYNGEE in the germline V gene. The CDR3 has 14 residues. V was pared by 1 base and J by 0 bases, with 7 bases between. CDR3 DNA: TGTGCCAGCAGCGTAACAGGGTCTAACTATGGCTACACCTTC. Encoded protein: CASSVTGSNYGYTF.